This T cell receptor (beta chain) originates from a study of CD8+ T cells in alopecia areata. Study results and caveats: Throughout tofacitinib, many expanded lesional clones continued to persist in scalp and blood.

The CDR3 runs 16 residues. Trimming cost V 8 bases and J 2 bases, with 22 bases left between them. CDR1 is MNHEY, CDR2 SMNVEV, per germline (reference sequence). Notes on this clone: Antigen unknown.

Extracted from the samples, RNA was reverse transcribed into cDNA to serve as the sequencing template. Repertoires were generated with immunoSEQ multiplex PCR, while TCRdb's copy carries only in-frame clones and drops some. This table holds some 200,000 clones, 40% to 55% found once. Treatment defined: oral pan-JAK inhibitor, 5-10 mg twice daily. Sequenced here: CD4+ T cells sorted from blood, sampled around week 37, from a patient treated with tofacitinib. V and J are TRBV27 and TRBJ2-7, with D perhaps TRBD2 (6 bases). The clonotype originates from a human donor with alopecia areata. DNA of the CDR3: TGTGCCAGCCACGCGGGGCGGGGTGACAGCCCCTACGAGCAGTACTTC. Translation: CASHAGRGDSPYEQYF.